This T cell receptor (beta chain) originates from a study of T cell responses to AZD1222 COVID-19 vaccine. Some clones are missing from TCRdb's copy, which holds only in-frame ones; the method was immunoSEQ multiplex PCR. The sample includes approximately 75,000 clones, roughly 84% seen only once; the top ten take roughly 18%. Recipients boosted at about 4 weeks or about 12 weeks are pooled. The sequencing used peripheral blood, collected 28 days after the second AZD1222 dose. The clonotype was recovered from an adult who received the AZD1222 COVID-19 vaccine.

CDR3 DNA sequence: TGTGCCAGCAGCTTGTCGCTGGCAAACACCATATATTTT. Translating gives CASSLSLANTIYF. This chain links TRBV5-4 with TRBJ1-3; D is undetermined. V gave up 1 base and J gave up 6 bases, with 8 bases separating them. From germline, CDR1 is SGHNT and CDR2 YYREEE (reference sequence). The CDR3 is 13 residues long.